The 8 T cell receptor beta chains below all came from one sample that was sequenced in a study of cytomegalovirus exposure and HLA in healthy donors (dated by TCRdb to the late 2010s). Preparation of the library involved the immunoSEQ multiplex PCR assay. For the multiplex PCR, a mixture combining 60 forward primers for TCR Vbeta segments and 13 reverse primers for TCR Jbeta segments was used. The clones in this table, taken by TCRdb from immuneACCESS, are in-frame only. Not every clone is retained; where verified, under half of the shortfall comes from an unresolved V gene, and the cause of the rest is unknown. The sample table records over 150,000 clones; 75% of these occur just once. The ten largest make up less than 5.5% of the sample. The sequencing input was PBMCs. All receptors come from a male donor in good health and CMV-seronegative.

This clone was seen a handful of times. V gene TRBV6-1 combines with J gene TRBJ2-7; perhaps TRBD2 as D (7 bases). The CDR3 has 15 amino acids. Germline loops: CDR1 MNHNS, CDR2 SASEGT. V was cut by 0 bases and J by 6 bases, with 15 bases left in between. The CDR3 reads CASSEAPRGGREQYF. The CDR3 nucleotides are TGTGCCAGCAGTGAAGCGCCTCGCGGGGGCCGCGAGCAGTACTTC.

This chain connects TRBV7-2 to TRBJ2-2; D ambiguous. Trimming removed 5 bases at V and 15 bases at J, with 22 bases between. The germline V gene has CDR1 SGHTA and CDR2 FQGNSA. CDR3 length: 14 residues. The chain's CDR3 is CASSKKTGSLNVFF. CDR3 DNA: TGTGCCAGCAGCAAGAAAACCGGGTCCCTTAATGTGTTTTTT.

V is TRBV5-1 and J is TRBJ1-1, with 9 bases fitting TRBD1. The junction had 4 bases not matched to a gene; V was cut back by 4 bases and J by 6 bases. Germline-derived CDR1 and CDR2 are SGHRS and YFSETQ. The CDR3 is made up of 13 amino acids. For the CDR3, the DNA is TGCGCCAGCAGCGGGGGGACAGGGCCTGAAGCTTTCTTT. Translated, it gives CASSGGTGPEAFF.

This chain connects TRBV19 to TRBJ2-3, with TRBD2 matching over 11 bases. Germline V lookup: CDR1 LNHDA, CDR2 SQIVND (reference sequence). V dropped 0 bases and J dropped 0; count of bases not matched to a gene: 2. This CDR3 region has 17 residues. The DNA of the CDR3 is TGTGCCAGTAGTATAGAGAGGACTAGCGGGAGCACAGATACGCAGTATTTT. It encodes CASSIERTSGSTDTQYF.

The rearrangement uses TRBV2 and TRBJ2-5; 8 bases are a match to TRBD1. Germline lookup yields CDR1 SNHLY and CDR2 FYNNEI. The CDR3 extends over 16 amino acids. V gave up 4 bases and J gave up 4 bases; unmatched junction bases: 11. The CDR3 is CASSASRTGRGETQYF. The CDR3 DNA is TGTGCCAGCAGTGCCAGCCGGACAGGGCGGGGAGAGACCCAGTACTTC.

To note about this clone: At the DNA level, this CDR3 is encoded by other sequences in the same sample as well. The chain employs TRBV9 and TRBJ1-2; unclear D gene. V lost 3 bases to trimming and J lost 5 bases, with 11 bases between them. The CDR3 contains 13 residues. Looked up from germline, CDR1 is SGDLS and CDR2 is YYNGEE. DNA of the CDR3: TGTGCCAGCAGCGCCCAGACGGGTTATGGCTACACCTTC. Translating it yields CASSAQTGYGYTF.

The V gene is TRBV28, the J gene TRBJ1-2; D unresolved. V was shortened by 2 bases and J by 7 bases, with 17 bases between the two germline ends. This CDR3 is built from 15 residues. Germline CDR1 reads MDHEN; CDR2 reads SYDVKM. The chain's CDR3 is CASSLGSGPLGGYTF. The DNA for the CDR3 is TGTGCCAGCAGTTTAGGAAGCGGGCCACTGGGTGGCTACACCTTC.

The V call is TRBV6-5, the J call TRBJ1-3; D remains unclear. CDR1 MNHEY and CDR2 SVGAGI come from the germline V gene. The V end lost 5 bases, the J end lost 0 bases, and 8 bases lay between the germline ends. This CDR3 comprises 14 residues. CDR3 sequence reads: CASSQSLSGNTIYF. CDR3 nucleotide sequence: TGTGCCAGCAGTCAGTCCCTCTCTGGAAACACCATATATTTT.